This T cell receptor beta chain emerged from a study of T cell repertoires in cytomegalovirus infection. Study in general: Public TCR beta signatures marked donors with CMV infection and the matching HLA.

TCRdb passed the reads through MiXCR, listing each CDR3 protein once. The sample has 60,000 to 85,000 distinct CDR3 sequences, approximately 22% seen once. Remarks on this clonotype: What it binds is unknown.

The study's findings and limits: Cumulative frequency of public TCR beta families picked out carriers of CMV plus the relevant HLA. Ex vivo, HLA-C-restricted CMV-specific TCR beta clonotypes prevailed over the rest of the response.

The germline CDR1 and CDR2 sequences are SGHTA and FQGNSA. This CDR3 is 15 amino acids long. Trimming removed 4 bases from V and 4 bases from J; junction bases left unmatched: 3. The sequence was obtained from a human donor in good health (CMV status not recorded). Some clones in this sample may be carry-over from other donors' samples. Input material: PBMCs, sequenced either directly or after in vitro stimulation (not recorded which). This rearrangement joins TRBV7-2 to TRBJ2-1; TRBD2 matches 11 bases. The CDR3 sequence: CASSSRLAGYNEQFF. CDR3 DNA sequence: TGTGCCAGCAGCTCAAGACTAGCGGGGTACAATGAGCAGTTCTTC.